The 26 T cell receptor beta chains presented below share a single source sample, sequenced in a study of shared clonotypes between healthy human individuals. Only in-frame clones appear in the TCRdb table, and some are missing; sequencing was by immunoSEQ multiplex PCR. The sample yields approximately 95,000 clones, around two thirds seen once. The source material was memory CD8+ T cells sorted from blood. Specified subset: CD45RO+ cells pooled with CCR7-negative TemRA cells. These receptors were obtained from a man younger than 45 in good health.

The chain is built from TRBV12-5 and TRBJ2-1; maybe TRBD1 (6 bases). CDR1 and CDR2 from the germline V gene are LGHNT and FRNRAP. This CDR3 is 14 amino acids long. V was cut by 0 bases and J by 3 bases, with 6 bases left in between. CDR3 residues: CASGLVGGYNEQFF. The CDR3 region has the DNA TGTGCTAGTGGTTTGGTAGGGGGCTACAATGAGCAGTTCTTC.

The V gene is TRBV7-8, the J gene TRBJ1-1; TRBD1 aligns across 8 bases. Trimming removed 5 bases from V and 0 bases from J; junction bases left unmatched: 5. Germline V lookup: CDR1 SGHVS, CDR2 FQNEAQ. CDR3 size: 15 residues. CDR3: CASSPKDRVNTEAFF. Here the CDR3 DNA reads TGTGCCAGCAGCCCTAAGGACAGGGTGAACACTGAAGCTTTCTTT.

The rearrangement uses TRBV30 and TRBJ1-4, with a tentative D call TRBD1 (6 bases). Germline V gene sequence: CDR1 GTSNPN, CDR2 SVGIG (reference sequence). Trimming removed 4 bases at V and 0 bases at J, with 12 bases between. The CDR3 loop spans 15 amino acids. CDR3 sequence: CAWTYGQPTNEKLFF. In nucleotides, the CDR3 is TGTGCCTGGACTTACGGACAGCCAACTAATGAAAAACTGTTTTTT.

The V and J genes are TRBV19 and TRBJ2-3, with TRBD2 identical over 13 bases. The V gene's germline CDR1 is LNHDA and CDR2 SQIVND (reference sequence). The CDR3 has 15 residues. V dropped 6 bases and J dropped 4; count of bases not matched to a gene: 4. The CDR3: CASSSGLAGADTQYF. The CDR3, as DNA: TGTGCCAGTAGCAGCGGACTAGCGGGAGCAGATACGCAGTATTTT.

CDR3 loop: CASRRDRSEGYTF. The DNA for the CDR3 is TGCGCCAGCAGACGAGACAGGTCTGAGGGCTACACCTTC. The V call is TRBV5-1, the J call TRBJ1-2; TRBD1 is a possible D gene (6 bases). The CDR3 spans 13 residues. Per the germline V gene, CDR1 is SGHRS and CDR2 is YFSETQ. V was cut by 5 bases and J by 8 bases, with 16 bases left in between.

This clone was detected only a few times. This chain connects TRBV6-5 to TRBJ1-1; possibly TRBD1 for D (5 bases). Germline V gene sequence: CDR1 MNHEY, CDR2 SVGAGI. The CDR3 covers 15 residues. V lost 5 bases and J 1 base, leaving 14 bases between the germline ends. CDR3 region: CASSPFREPNTEAFF. The CDR3 nucleotides are TGTGCCAGCAGTCCGTTCAGGGAACCGAACACTGAAGCTTTCTTT.

CDR3 protein: CASTTGGSGEQFF. DNA for the CDR3: TGCGCCAGCACGACAGGGGGCTCGGGTGAGCAGTTCTTC. The chain is built from TRBV5-1 and TRBJ2-1; 10 nucleotides agree with TRBD1. V shed 6 bases, J shed 9 bases, and the junction held 6 bases outside the gene matches. CDR1 and CDR2 from the germline V gene are SGHRS and YFSETQ. This CDR3 has 13 amino acids. Supplemented by reference TRBV5-1 and TRBJ2-1, the full variable domain reads KAGVTQTPRYLIKTRGQQVTLSCSPISGHRSVSWYQQTPGQGLQFLFEYFSETQRNKGNFPGRFSGRQFSNSRSEMNVSTLELGDSALYLCASTTGGSGEQFFGPGTRLTVL.

This clone appeared a single time. The genes are TRBV2 and TRBJ1-4; weak D call: TRBD1 (6 bases). Between the trimmed V and J ends, which lost 4 bases and 1 base, there was a span of 13 bases. The CDR3 runs 16 residues. Germline V gene lookup returns CDR1 SNHLY and CDR2 FYNNEI. The CDR3 loop is CASSVGRGGTNEKLFF. As DNA, the CDR3 is TGTGCCAGCAGTGTAGGCAGGGGCGGAACTAATGAAAAACTGTTTTTT.

V is TRBV1 and J is TRBJ1-1; TRBD1, the table's D call, was not compared with the DNA. TRBV1 is shown as a pseudogene. The CDR3 extends over 17 amino acids. For the CDR3, the DNA is TGCACCAGCAGCCAAGATCCAGGGAAATGGGGGAACACTGAAGCTTTCTTT. As protein: CTSSQDPGKWGNTEAFF.

The chain uses TRBV11-2 and TRBJ1-2; the D gene is possibly TRBD1 (5 bases). Germline V lookup: CDR1 SGHAT, CDR2 FQNNGV. The CDR3 covers 14 residues. Between the trimmed V and J ends, which lost 1 base and 5 bases, there was a span of 11 bases. CDR3 in amino acids: CASSLGGAGYGYTF. The CDR3 DNA reads TGTGCCAGCAGCTTAGGGGGCGCTGGTTATGGCTACACCTTC.

V is TRBV27 and J is TRBJ1-1; 7 bases are shared with TRBD1. CDR1 is MNHEY and CDR2 is SMNVEV in the germline V gene (reference sequence). The CDR3 length is 13 residues. V lost 0 bases and J lost 6; bases outside the gene matches: 1. The CDR3: CASSLSTGAEAFF. Here the CDR3 DNA reads TGTGCCAGCAGTTTATCTACAGGGGCTGAAGCTTTCTTT.

This clone has at least ten counts. The gene calls are TRBV7-8 and TRBJ2-7; perhaps TRBD1 as D (5 bases). CDR3 size: 16 residues. Germline V lookup: CDR1 SGHVS, CDR2 FQNEAQ. Trimming shortened V by 1 base and J by 2 bases, and 15 bases separated the two germline ends. CDR3 DNA sequence: TGTGCCAGCAGCTTAGGGGGCGATGAAAATGCCTACGAGCAGTACTTC. Protein: CASSLGGDENAYEQYF.

The chain carries TRBV7-6 and TRBJ1-1, with D hard to call. The germline gives CDR1 SGHVS, CDR2 FNYEAQ. Trimming removed 5 bases at V and 2 bases at J, with 9 bases between. CDR3 size: 13 residues. As DNA, the CDR3 is TGTGCCAGCAGCCAAGAGGTTAACACTGAAGCTTTCTTT. Amino acids: CASSQEVNTEAFF.

A few counts support this clone. The CDR3 spells CASSEGRGSTDTQYF. DNA for the CDR3: TGTGCCAGCAGTGAAGGGCGCGGGAGCACAGATACGCAGTATTTT. The chain employs TRBV2 and TRBJ2-3; D perhaps matches TRBD2 (5 bases). Looked up from germline, CDR1 is SNHLY and CDR2 is FYNNEI. V dropped 1 base and J dropped 0 bases, with 8 bases sitting between them. The CDR3 has 15 amino acids.

There are a few counts of this clone. The V and J genes are TRBV25-1 and TRBJ2-1; 11 nucleotides line up with TRBD2. The CDR3 has 17 amino acids. Germline assignment: CDR1 MGHDK and CDR2 SYGVNS. The junction had 8 bases not matched to a gene; V was cut back by 2 bases and J by 5 bases. CDR3 protein: CASSEAGTSGINNEQFF. In DNA, the CDR3 is TGTGCCAGCAGTGAAGCCGGGACTAGCGGAATAAACAATGAGCAGTTCTTC. Supplemented by reference TRBV25-1 and TRBJ2-1, the full variable domain reads EADIYQTPRYLVIGTGKKITLECSQTMGHDKMYWYQQDPGMELHLIHYSYGVNSTEKGDLSSESTVSRIRTEHFPLTLESARPSHTSQYLCASSEAGTSGINNEQFFGPGTRLTVL.

The CDR3 sequence is CASSQVSDRFSSYEQYF. CDR3 nucleotides: TGCGCCAGCAGCCAAGTCAGTGACAGATTTAGCTCCTACGAGCAGTACTTC. The chain employs TRBV4-1 and TRBJ2-7; possibly TRBD1 for D (5 bases). Per the germline V gene, CDR1 is MGHRA and CDR2 is YSYEKL. The V and J ends lost 1 base and 0 bases respectively, with 16 bases between them. This CDR3 contains 17 residues.

V usage is TRBV9 and J usage is TRBJ1-5; the D is unclear. The CDR3 loop spans 14 amino acids. Trimming left V 0 bases short and J 6 bases short, with 10 bases between. Per the germline V gene, CDR1 is SGDLS and CDR2 is YYNGEE. The CDR3 region is CASSVDEIGQPQHF. CDR3 nucleotide sequence: TGTGCCAGCAGCGTAGACGAAATTGGTCAGCCCCAGCATTTT.

This clone counts as medium-sized. This chain uses TRBV21-1 with TRBJ1-3; the table names TRBD1, a call not compared with the DNA. TRBV21-1 is noted as a pseudogene. The CDR3 totals 16 residues. The CDR3 DNA reads as TGTGCCAGCAGCAAAACTAGACAGGGCGGTAAGTACACCATATATTTT. Encoded protein: CASSKTRQGGKYTIYF.

The genes are TRBV5-4 and TRBJ2-1; tentative D call: TRBD2 (5 bases). CDR1 SGHNT and CDR2 YYREEE come from the germline V gene (reference sequence). With 0 bases removed from V and 5 bases from J, the gap between germline ends came to 9 bases. This CDR3 spans 14 amino acids. The CDR3 spells CASSLERTHNEQFF. CDR3 coding DNA: TGTGCCAGCAGCTTGGAGCGGACCCACAATGAGCAGTTCTTC.

V and J are TRBV5-6 and TRBJ2-1; the D gene is possibly TRBD2 (5 bases). The CDR3 runs to 15 residues. Germline CDR1 SGHDT, CDR2 YYEEEE. V was clipped by 1 base and J by 4 bases, with 12 bases between them. The CDR3 DNA reads as TGTGCCAGCAGCTTGTCGGGGTTAGGGTACAATGAGCAGTTCTTC. This codes for CASSLSGLGYNEQFF.

V is TRBV18 and J is TRBJ1-2; D is unclear. CDR1 and CDR2 (germline): KGHSH, LQKENI. There are 14 residues in the CDR3. The V and J ends lost 5 bases and 1 base respectively, with 11 bases between them. Here the CDR3 DNA reads TGTGCCAGCTCATCGGCGGCAGTTAACTATGGCTACACCTTC. Translated: CASSSAAVNYGYTF.

This chain links TRBV19 with TRBJ1-5; 9 nucleotides agree with TRBD1. The CDR3 has 16 amino acids. V shed 5 bases and J 4 bases; nucleotides not matched to a gene: 9. Germline V gene sequence: CDR1 LNHDA, CDR2 SQIVND (reference sequence). CDR3 protein: CASSPSDRGQNQPQHF. DNA for the CDR3: TGTGCCAGTAGTCCTTCGGACAGGGGACAAAATCAGCCCCAGCATTTT.

The chain uses TRBV2 and TRBJ2-7, with D perhaps matching TRBD1 (6 bases). The CDR3 length is 17 residues. The V gene lost 5 bases and the J gene lost 0 bases, with 20 bases spanning the gap. Germline loops: CDR1 SNHLY, CDR2 FYNNEI. DNA of the CDR3: TGTGCCAGCAGTTTGGACAGAGGCGAGTCCCTCTCCTACGAGCAGTACTTC. Its translation is CASSLDRGESLSYEQYF.

The chain uses TRBV27 and TRBJ2-1; D gene unclear. The CDR3 spans 16 residues. The V gene's germline CDR1 is MNHEY and CDR2 SMNVEV (reference sequence). The germline V and J ends were trimmed by 2 bases and 0 bases, with 11 bases remaining between them. In DNA form, the CDR3 reads TGTGCCAGCAGTTTAGACTCCGCCGGCTCCTACAATGAGCAGTTCTTC. This sequence encodes CASSLDSAGSYNEQFF.

The chain is built from TRBV5-8 and TRBJ2-1; maybe TRBD1 (5 bases). This CDR3 comprises 17 residues. With 2 bases removed from V and 5 bases from J, the gap between germline ends came to 20 bases. Germline-derived CDR1 and CDR2 are SGHTS and YDEGEE. CDR3 DNA sequence: TGTGCCAGCAGCTTCGACCCTGTAGACAGAGTCAACAATGAGCAGTTCTTC. As protein: CASSFDPVDRVNNEQFF. The full variable domain, its missing parts supplied by reference TRBV5-8 and TRBJ2-1, is EAGVTQSPTHLIKTRGQQATLRCSPISGHTSVYWYQQALGLGLQFLLWYDEGEERNRGNFPPRFSGRQFPNYSSELNVNALELEDSALYLCASSFDPVDRVNNEQFFGPGTRLTVL.

This chain uses TRBV5-5 with TRBJ2-2; 9 bases align to TRBD2. The germline V gene has CDR1 SGHKS and CDR2 YYEKEE (reference sequence). V shed 5 bases and J 3 bases; nucleotides not matched to a gene: 2. The CDR3 totals 14 residues. The CDR3 bases are TGTGCCAGCAGAAAGCGGGGGGACACCGGGGAGCTGTTTTTT. Translation: CASRKRGDTGELFF.